These T cell receptor beta chains were read from a single sample in a study of T cells after yellow fever vaccination. TCRdb re-derived calls from the 5' RACE reads in MiXCR, one entry per CDR3 protein. The profile shows 300,000 or so distinct CDR3 sequences, around 6.8% of them singletons. Source: PBMCs, taken about 49 days after the first yellow fever vaccination. The receptors come from a man aged 18 to 29 who received the YFV17D yellow fever vaccine. Each CDR3 is given with its conserved first and last residue. D genes are given only for firm matches. Clone sizes are given selectively: once, few, many, or a class where the clone is expanded.

abundance: -
d_gene: TRBD1
j_gene: TRBJ2-2
v_gene: TRBV11-2
CDR3aa: CASLRDWGTANTGELFF
CDR3nt: TGTGCCAGCTTGAGGGATTGGGGGACAGCTAACACCGGGGAGCTGTTTTTT

abundance: -
d_gene: -
j_gene: TRBJ1-2
v_gene: TRBV7-2
CDR3aa: CASSFVRANYGYTF
CDR3nt: TGTGCCAGCAGCTTCGTAAGGGCAAACTATGGCTACACCTTC

abundance: few
d_gene: -
j_gene: TRBJ1-6
v_gene: TRBV12-3/TRBV12-4
CDR3aa: CASSLEPGSNSPLHF
CDR3nt: TGTGCCAGCAGTTTAGAACCGGGCTCTAATTCACCCCTCCACTTT

abundance: -
d_gene: TRBD1
j_gene: TRBJ1-6
v_gene: TRBV16
CDR3aa: CASSAWDRASPLHF
CDR3nt: TGTGCCAGCAGCGCCTGGGACAGGGCATCACCCCTCCACTTT

abundance: -
d_gene: TRBD2
j_gene: TRBJ2-3
v_gene: TRBV4-2
CDR3aa: CASSQILAGPNTDTQYF
CDR3nt: TGTGCCAGCAGCCAAATACTAGCGGGGCCCAACACAGATACGCAGTATTTT

abundance: -
d_gene: -
j_gene: TRBJ2-5
v_gene: TRBV9
CDR3aa: CASSVSPQTEKTQYF
CDR3nt: TGTGCCAGCAGCGTAAGCCCCCAGACTGAGAAGACCCAGTACTTC

abundance: few
d_gene: TRBD2
j_gene: TRBJ2-3
v_gene: TRBV5-1
CDR3aa: CASSMPVSGGATDTQYF
CDR3nt: TGCGCCAGCAGCATGCCGGTGAGCGGGGGGGCCACAGATACGCAGTATTTT

abundance: few
d_gene: -
j_gene: TRBJ2-1
v_gene: TRBV5-1
CDR3aa: CASSLRGARNNEQFF
CDR3nt: TGCGCCAGCAGCCTACGGGGGGCCCGGAACAATGAGCAGTTCTTC

abundance: many
d_gene: -
j_gene: TRBJ1-4
v_gene: TRBV28
CDR3aa: CASSPRGPGSNEKLFF
CDR3nt: TGTGCCAGCAGTCCCCGGGGGCCTGGCTCTAATGAAAAACTGTTTTTT

abundance: -
d_gene: -
j_gene: TRBJ1-4
v_gene: TRBV5-1
CDR3aa: CASSPQGYNEKLFF
CDR3nt: TGCGCCAGCAGCCCTCAGGGGTATAATGAAAAACTGTTTTTT